This T cell receptor beta chain appears in the sequencing data of a study of shared clonotypes between healthy human individuals. Broader study findings: An expected dependence of interdonor clonotype sharing on sequencing depth was noted. The rarefaction results pointed to incomplete sorted-subset sequencing despite large depth. It was only blood that was sampled, and tissue repertoires likely differ.

On this clone: Antigen unknown.

It was across several immunoSEQ plates that each subset's genomic DNA was evenly split. This table comes from immunoSEQ multiplex PCR, and its TCRdb copy is limited to in-frame clones, with some not included. Here the sample spans over a million clones, 75% being singletons. Trimming stripped 1 base from V and 6 bases from J, with 16 bases between. The germline V gene has CDR1 SGHRS and CDR2 YFSETQ. This CDR3 is 15 amino acids long. This receptor was obtained from a man aged 18-30 years in good health. The chain uses TRBV5-1 and TRBJ1-1; D not resolved. Sequenced: memory CD4+ T cells sorted from blood. The subset here: CD45RA-negative fraction. CDR3 sequence: CASSLSRTGNPEAFF. CDR3 coding DNA: TGCGCCAGCAGCTTGAGTAGGACGGGAAATCCTGAAGCTTTCTTT.